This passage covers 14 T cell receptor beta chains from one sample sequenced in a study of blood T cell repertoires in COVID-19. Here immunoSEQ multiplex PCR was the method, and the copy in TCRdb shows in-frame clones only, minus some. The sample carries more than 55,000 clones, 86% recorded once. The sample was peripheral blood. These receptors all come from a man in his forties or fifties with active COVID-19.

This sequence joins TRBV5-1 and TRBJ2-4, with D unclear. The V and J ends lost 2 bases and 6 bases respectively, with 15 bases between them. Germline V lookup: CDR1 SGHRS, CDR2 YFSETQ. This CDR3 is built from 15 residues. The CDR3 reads CASSLSRPQLNIQYF. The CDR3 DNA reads TGCGCCAGCAGCTTAAGCAGGCCCCAACTAAACATTCAGTACTTC.

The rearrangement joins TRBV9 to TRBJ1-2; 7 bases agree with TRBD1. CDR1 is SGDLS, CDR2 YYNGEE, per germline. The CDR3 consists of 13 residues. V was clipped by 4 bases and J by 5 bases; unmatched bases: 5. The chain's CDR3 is CASSPDREYGYTF. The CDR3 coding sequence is TGTGCCAGCAGCCCTGACAGGGAATATGGCTACACCTTC.

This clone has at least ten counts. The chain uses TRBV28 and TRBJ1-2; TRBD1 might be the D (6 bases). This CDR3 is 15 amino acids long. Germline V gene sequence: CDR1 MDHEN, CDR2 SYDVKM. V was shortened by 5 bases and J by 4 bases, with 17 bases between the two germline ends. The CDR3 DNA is TGTGCCAGCAGTGAGGGTCAGGGGCAGGTCTATGGCTACACCTTC. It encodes CASSEGQGQVYGYTF.

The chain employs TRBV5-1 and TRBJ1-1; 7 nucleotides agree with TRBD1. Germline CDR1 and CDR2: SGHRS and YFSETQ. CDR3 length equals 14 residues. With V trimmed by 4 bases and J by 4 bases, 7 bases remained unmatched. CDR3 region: CASSTRQGGTEAFF. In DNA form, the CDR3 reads TGCGCCAGCAGCACCAGACAGGGAGGCACTGAAGCTTTCTTT.

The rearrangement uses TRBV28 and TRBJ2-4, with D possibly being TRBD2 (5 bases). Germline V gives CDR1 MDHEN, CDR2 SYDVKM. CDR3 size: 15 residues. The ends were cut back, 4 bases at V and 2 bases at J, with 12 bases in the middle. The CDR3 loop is CASSSAELSKNIQYF. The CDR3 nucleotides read TGTGCCAGCAGTTCAGCGGAGCTCTCCAAAAACATTCAGTACTTC.

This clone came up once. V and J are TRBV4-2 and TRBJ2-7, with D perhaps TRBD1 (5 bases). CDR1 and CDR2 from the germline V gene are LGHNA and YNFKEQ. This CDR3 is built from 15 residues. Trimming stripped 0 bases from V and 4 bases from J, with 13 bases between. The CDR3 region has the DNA TGTGCCAGCAGCCAAGAGCGGCAGGGTATATACGAGCAGTACTTC. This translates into CASSQERQGIYEQYF.

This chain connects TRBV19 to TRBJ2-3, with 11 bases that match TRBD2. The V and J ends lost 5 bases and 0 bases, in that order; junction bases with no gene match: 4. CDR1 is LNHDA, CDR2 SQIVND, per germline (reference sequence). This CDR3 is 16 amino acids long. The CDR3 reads CASSPWTSGSTDTQYF. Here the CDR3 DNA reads TGTGCCAGTAGTCCCTGGACTAGCGGGAGCACAGATACGCAGTATTTT.

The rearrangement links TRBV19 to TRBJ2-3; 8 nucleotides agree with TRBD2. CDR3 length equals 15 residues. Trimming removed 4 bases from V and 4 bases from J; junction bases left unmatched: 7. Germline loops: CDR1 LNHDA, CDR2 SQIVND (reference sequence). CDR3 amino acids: CASSTSGGRADTQYF. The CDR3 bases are TGTGCCAGTAGTACCAGCGGGGGAAGGGCAGATACGCAGTATTTT.

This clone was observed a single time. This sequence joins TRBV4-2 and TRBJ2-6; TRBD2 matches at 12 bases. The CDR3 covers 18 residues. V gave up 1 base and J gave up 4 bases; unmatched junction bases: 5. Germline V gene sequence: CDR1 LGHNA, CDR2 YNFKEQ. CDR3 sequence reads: CASSQGSSGGAGANVLTF. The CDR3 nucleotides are TGTGCCAGCAGCCAAGGGTCTAGCGGGGGGGCCGGGGCCAACGTCCTGACTTTC.

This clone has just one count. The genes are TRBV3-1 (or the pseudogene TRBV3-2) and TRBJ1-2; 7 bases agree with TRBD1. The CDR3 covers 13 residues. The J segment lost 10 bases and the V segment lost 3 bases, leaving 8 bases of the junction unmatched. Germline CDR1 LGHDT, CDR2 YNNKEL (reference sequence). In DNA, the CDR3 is TGTGCCAGCAGCCATATACCCGGGACAGACTACACCTTC. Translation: CASSHIPGTDYTF.

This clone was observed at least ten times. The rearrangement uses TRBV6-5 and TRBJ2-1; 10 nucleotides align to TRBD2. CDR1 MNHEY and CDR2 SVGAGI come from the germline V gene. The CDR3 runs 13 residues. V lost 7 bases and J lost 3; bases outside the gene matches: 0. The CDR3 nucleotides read TGTGCCAGCACTAGCGGGGGCTACAATGAGCAGTTCTTC. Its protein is CASTSGGYNEQFF.

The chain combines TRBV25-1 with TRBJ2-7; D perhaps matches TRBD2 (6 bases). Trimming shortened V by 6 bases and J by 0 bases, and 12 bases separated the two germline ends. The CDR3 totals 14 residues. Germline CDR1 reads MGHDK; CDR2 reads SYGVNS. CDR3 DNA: TGTGCCAGCAGGGACGCGGGGAACTCCTACGAGCAGTACTTC. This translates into CASRDAGNSYEQYF.

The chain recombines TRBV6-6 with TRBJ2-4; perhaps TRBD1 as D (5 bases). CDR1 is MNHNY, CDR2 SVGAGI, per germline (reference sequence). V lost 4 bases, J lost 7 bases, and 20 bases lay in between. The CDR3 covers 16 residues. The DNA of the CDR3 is TGTGCCAGCAGTTCCTTGGACACCCCCTGGGCGAACATTCAGTACTTC. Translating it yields CASSSLDTPWANIQYF.

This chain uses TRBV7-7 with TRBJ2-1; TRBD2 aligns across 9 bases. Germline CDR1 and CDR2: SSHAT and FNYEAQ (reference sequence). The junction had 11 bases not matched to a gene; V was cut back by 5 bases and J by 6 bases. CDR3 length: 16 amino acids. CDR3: CASSEALAGILNEQFF. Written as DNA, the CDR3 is TGTGCCAGCAGCGAGGCCCTAGCGGGGATACTCAATGAGCAGTTCTTC. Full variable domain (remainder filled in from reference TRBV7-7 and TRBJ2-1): GAGVSQSPRYKVTKRGQDVTLRCDPISSHATLYWYQQALGQGPEFLTYFNYEAQPDKSGLPSDRFSAERPEGSISTLTIQRTEQRDSAMYRCASSEALAGILNEQFFGPGTRLTVL.